A single sample gave rise to the 26 T cell receptor beta chains below, sequenced in a study of control samples from healthy donors and cancer patients. Data came from immunoSEQ multiplex PCR; TCRdb stores just in-frame clones and leaves some out. Of 65,000 to 100,000 clones listed, about nine tenths were seen once; the top ten hold 17%. The sequencing input was blood. Every receptor here comes from a middle-aged man in good health.

The chain links TRBV4-2 to TRBJ2-2; D is ambiguous. The CDR3 has 15 residues. Germline V gene lookup returns CDR1 LGHNA and CDR2 YNFKEQ. V gave up 6 bases and J gave up 1 base, with 12 bases separating them. The CDR3 here is CASRQANRNTGELFF. CDR3 coding DNA: TGTGCCAGCAGGCAGGCTAATCGGAACACCGGGGAGCTGTTTTTT.

The chain employs TRBV5-1 and TRBJ1-1; the match to TRBD1 covers 11 bases. The length of the CDR3 is 16 residues. J gave up 5 bases and V 0 bases, and 6 bases lay outside the gene matches. In germline, CDR1 is SGHRS, CDR2 YFSETQ. The chain's CDR3 is CASSLGSGTGGTEAFF. The CDR3 DNA reads TGCGCCAGCAGCTTGGGATCCGGGACAGGGGGAACTGAAGCTTTCTTT. The variable domain in full, completed from reference TRBV5-1 and TRBJ1-1, reads KAGVTQTPRYLIKTRGQQVTLSCSPISGHRSVSWYQQTPGQGLQFLFEYFSETQRNKGNFPGRFSGRQFSNSRSEMNVSTLELGDSALYLCASSLGSGTGGTEAFFGQGTRLTVV.

This chain links TRBV30 with TRBJ1-2; unclear D gene. Per the germline V gene, CDR1 is GTSNPN and CDR2 is SVGIG (reference sequence). The V end was cut by 3 bases, the J end by 4 bases, with 6 bases between. The CDR3 has 11 residues. This CDR3 is CAWRTLYGYTF. The CDR3 DNA is TGTGCCTGGAGGACCCTCTATGGCTACACCTTC.

The chain joins TRBV5-6 to TRBJ1-4; D is unclear. Germline CDR1 and CDR2: SGHDT and YYEEEE. CDR3 size: 12 residues. Trimming shortened V by 2 bases and J by 4 bases, and 3 bases separated the two germline ends. CDR3 sequence: CASSFLNEKLFF. CDR3 coding DNA: TGTGCCAGCAGCTTCCTTAATGAAAAACTGTTTTTT. The full variable domain, completed using reference TRBV5-6 and TRBJ1-4, is DAGVTQSPTHLIKTRGQQVTLRCSPKSGHDTVSWYQQALGQGPQFIFQYYEEEERQRGNFPDRFSGHQFPNYSSELNVNALLLGDSALYLCASSFLNEKLFFGSGTQLSVL.

The rearrangement uses TRBV9 and TRBJ2-5; the D is unclear. Looked up from germline, CDR1 is SGDLS and CDR2 is YYNGEE. V was shortened by 1 base and J by 5 bases, with 12 bases between the two germline ends. The CDR3 loop spans 14 amino acids. CDR3 protein: CASSVLIGRETQYF. Written as DNA, the CDR3 is TGTGCCAGCAGCGTATTAATTGGGCGGGAGACCCAGTACTTC.

J is TRBJ2-3 and V is TRBV5-5; D ambiguous. The germline V gene encodes CDR1 SGHKS and CDR2 YYEKEE (reference sequence). V was shortened by 7 bases and J by 4 bases, with 10 bases between the two germline ends. The length of the CDR3 is 12 residues. CDR3 protein: CASGPSSDTQYF. CDR3 DNA: TGTGCCAGCGGCCCCAGCTCAGATACGCAGTATTTT.

This clone appeared once. The V call is TRBV10-1, the J call TRBJ2-7, with TRBD1 matching over 11 bases. CDR1 and CDR2 (germline): WNHNN, SYGVQD (reference sequence). CDR3 length: 15 amino acids. V dropped 6 bases and J dropped 0; count of bases not matched to a gene: 4. DNA of the CDR3: TGCGCCAGCAGCCCCGGGACAGGGGGCTCCTACGAGCAGTACTTC. This codes for CASSPGTGGSYEQYF.

The chain uses TRBV19 and TRBJ1-3; D gene ambiguous. Trimming took 3 bases from V and 0 from J, leaving 3 bases between them. The CDR3 loop spans 13 amino acids. CDR1 and CDR2 (germline): LNHDA, SQIVND (reference sequence). CDR3 nucleotides: TGTGCCAGTAGTATGAACTCTGGAAACACCATATATTTT. Amino acid sequence: CASSMNSGNTIYF.

The rearrangement links TRBV29-1 to TRBJ2-5; D possibly uses TRBD1 or TRBD2 (6 bases each). CDR1 is SQVTM, CDR2 ANQGSEA, per germline. V gave up 8 bases and J gave up 5 bases, with 18 bases separating them. The CDR3 is made up of 13 amino acids. CDR3 DNA: TGCAGCCTAGTAGGGGGGCCGGGGGAGACCCAGTACTTC. This translates into CSLVGGPGETQYF.

This clone was recorded only once. The CDR3 loop reads CASSRDSAQQHYGYTF. CDR3 coding DNA: TGTGCCAGCAGCCGGGACAGTGCACAGCAGCACTATGGCTACACCTTC. The chain uses TRBV5-5 and TRBJ1-2; 7 nucleotides line up with TRBD1. The ends lost 4 bases at V and 3 bases at J; junction bases unmatched: 12. Germline CDR1 reads SGHKS; CDR2 reads YYEKEE (reference sequence). CDR3 length: 16 amino acids.

This chain uses TRBV18 with TRBJ1-4; D possibly corresponds to TRBD1 (6 bases). The length of the CDR3 is 15 residues. V lost 3 bases and J lost 2, with 10 bases in between. In germline, CDR1 is KGHSH, CDR2 LQKENI. For the CDR3, the DNA is TGTGCCAGCTCACCGGACGGACAGACTAATGAAAAACTGTTTTTT. As protein: CASSPDGQTNEKLFF.

The rearrangement uses TRBV5-8 and TRBJ2-7; 7 bases match TRBD1. The trim removed 4 bases at V and 0 bases at J, leaving 10 bases unmatched. CDR3 length: 16 residues. CDR1 is SGHTS, CDR2 YDEGEE, per germline. CDR3 DNA sequence: TGTGCCAGCAGCCAGCACAGGGGAAGTGGCTCCTACGAGCAGTACTTC. Translated: CASSQHRGSGSYEQYF.

The chain couples TRBV13 to TRBJ2-3, with D possibly called TRBD1 or TRBD2 (6 bases each). CDR3 length: 15 residues. V lost 4 bases and J 0 bases, leaving 11 bases between the germline ends. Germline V lookup: CDR1 PRHDT, CDR2 FYEKMQ (reference sequence). This CDR3 reads CASSSRRGSTDTQYF. In nucleotides, the CDR3 is TGTGCCAGCAGCTCGCGGAGGGGGAGCACAGATACGCAGTATTTT.

This chain links TRBV7-6 with TRBJ2-6, with unresolved D. V lost 0 bases, J lost 0 bases, and 9 bases lay in between. Germline CDR1 is SGHVS and CDR2 is FNYEAQ. This CDR3 comprises 17 residues. CDR3 nucleotides: TGTGCCAGCAGCTTAGCGGCAGGCGCCTCTGGGGCCAACGTCCTGACTTTC. Encoded protein: CASSLAAGASGANVLTF.

The chain couples TRBV11-2 to TRBJ2-1; 7 nucleotides line up with TRBD2. From germline, CDR1 is SGHAT and CDR2 FQNNGV. Trimming took 7 bases from V and 5 from J; bases not matched to a gene: 11. CDR3 length equals 15 residues. The CDR3 reads CASIDGAAGNNEQFF. The CDR3 DNA follows: TGTGCCAGCATTGACGGGGCAGCGGGGAACAATGAGCAGTTCTTC.

The V gene is TRBV11-2, the J gene TRBJ2-2; no clear D gene. The CDR3 runs 14 residues. Trimming removed 0 bases from V and 2 bases from J, with 4 bases in between. Per germline, CDR1 SGHAT and CDR2 FQNNGV. CDR3 residues: CASSLDLNTGELFF. In DNA, the CDR3 is TGTGCCAGCAGCTTAGATCTAAACACCGGGGAGCTGTTTTTT.

The rearrangement links TRBV9 to TRBJ1-5; TRBD1 aligns across 8 bases. Germline CDR1 reads SGDLS; CDR2 reads YYNGEE. The CDR3 runs 14 residues. Germline trimming cut 3 bases from V and 7 bases from J; bases unmatched to any gene: 6. DNA of the CDR3: TGTGCCAGCAGCGCCCAGGGGGCATGGCAGCCCCAGCATTTT. It codes for CASSAQGAWQPQHF.

This clone is medium-sized in the sample. The chain uses TRBV4-1 and TRBJ1-5; 9 bases fit TRBD1. Per the germline V gene, CDR1 is MGHRA and CDR2 is YSYEKL. V lost 5 bases and J lost 7; bases outside the gene matches: 3. The CDR3 has 13 amino acids. In nucleotides, the CDR3 is TGCGCCAGCAGCTCGACAGGGGGACAGCCCCAGCATTTT. This gives the protein CASSSTGGQPQHF.

The chain couples TRBV30 to TRBJ1-1, with D tentatively TRBD1 (5 bases). The germline V and J ends were trimmed by 4 bases and 5 bases, with 26 bases remaining between them. The germline CDR1 and CDR2 sequences are GTSNPN and SVGIG (reference sequence). This CDR3 is 17 amino acids long. CDR3 sequence reads: CAWTLSGPTPGGTEAFF. Written as DNA, the CDR3 is TGTGCCTGGACCCTCTCCGGTCCGACCCCCGGGGGGACTGAAGCTTTCTTT.

This rearrangement joins TRBV10-3 to TRBJ1-2; D not resolved. Per germline, CDR1 ENHRY and CDR2 SYGVKD. Between the trimmed V and J ends, which lost 2 bases and 2 bases, there was a span of 9 bases. This CDR3 spans 14 amino acids. The CDR3 DNA sequence: TGTGCCATCAGTGAGGGACTGATCAACTATGGCTACACCTTC. Translation gives CAISEGLINYGYTF.

The chain carries TRBV2 and TRBJ1-2, with 10 bases lining up with TRBD1. V was pared by 6 bases and J by 4 bases, with 5 bases of the junction left unmatched. The germline gives CDR1 SNHLY, CDR2 FYNNEI. The CDR3 has 14 residues. This CDR3 reads CASRGQGWAYGYTF. Written as DNA, the CDR3 is TGTGCCAGCAGGGGACAGGGGTGGGCCTATGGCTACACCTTC.

This clone was seen a handful of times. The rearrangement links TRBV5-1 to TRBJ2-1, with 9 bases identical to TRBD2. Germline V lookup: CDR1 SGHRS, CDR2 YFSETQ. V shed 0 bases, J shed 9 bases, and the junction held 13 bases outside the gene matches. This CDR3 is 17 amino acids long. Here the CDR3 reads CASSLGPAGGGAGEQFF. In DNA, the CDR3 is TGCGCCAGCAGCTTGGGGCCGGCCGGCGGGGGGGCCGGTGAGCAGTTCTTC.

The rearrangement joins TRBV5-5 to TRBJ2-2; the D gene is possibly TRBD2 (6 bases). The germline V gene has CDR1 SGHKS and CDR2 YYEKEE (reference sequence). V was pared by 3 bases and J by 6 bases, with 18 bases between. The CDR3 contains 16 residues. The CDR3 sequence is CASSSTGSSVAGELFF. DNA for the CDR3: TGTGCCAGCAGCTCCACCGGTTCTAGCGTCGCCGGGGAGCTGTTTTTT.

With regard to this clone: Other DNA variants within this sample encode the same CDR3. The rearrangement joins TRBV5-1 to TRBJ1-5, with D unresolved. The CDR3 totals 14 residues. CDR1 is SGHRS and CDR2 is YFSETQ in the germline V gene. The V end lost 0 bases, the J end lost 2 bases, and 6 bases lay between the germline ends. In DNA form, the CDR3 reads TGCGCCAGCAGCTTGGGGGATCGCAATCAGCCCCAGCATTTT. Its translation: CASSLGDRNQPQHF.

This chain uses TRBV21-1 with TRBJ1-1. TRBV21-1 is a documented pseudogene. The CDR3 is made up of 10 amino acids. The CDR3 region is CASSKGKAFF. CDR3 DNA sequence: TGTGCCAGCAGCAAGGGGAAAGCTTTCTTT.

The rearrangement links TRBV7-9 to TRBJ1-1; D might be TRBD1 (5 bases). Trimming took 3 bases from V and 7 from J, leaving 9 bases between them. Germline-derived CDR1 and CDR2 are SEHNR and FQNEAQ (reference sequence). The CDR3 is made up of 12 amino acids. The DNA of the CDR3 is TGTGCCAGCAGCTTGGGACGGAGTGAAGCTTTCTTT. Encoded protein: CASSLGRSEAFF.